A selection of T cell receptor beta chains follows, all from one sample in a study of control samples from healthy donors and cancer patients. Sequencing was performed with immunoSEQ multiplex PCR; in TCRdb, only in-frame clones are kept and a portion is missing. The sample carries around 130,000 clones, roughly 89% recorded once. The sequenced sample consisted of PBMCs. Receptors were obtained from a man aged 45 to 65 with head and neck cancer. Both conserved end residues are part of each CDR3. Each record gives: clone size, V gene, D gene, J gene, CDR3 protein, CDR3 DNA. The D gene is left open where the match is weak. Clone size is stated in some rows and not others, as once, few, many or a class when expanded.

abundance: .
v_gene: TRBV27
d_gene: .
j_gene: TRBJ2-2
CDR3aa: CASSLGFGELFF
CDR3nt: TGTGCCAGCAGTCTTGGCTTCGGGGAGCTGTTTTTT

abundance: once
v_gene: TRBV2
d_gene: .
j_gene: TRBJ1-2
CDR3aa: CASSESGYGEYGYTF
CDR3nt: TGTGCCAGCAGTGAGTCAGGGTATGGAGAATATGGCTACACCTTC

abundance: .
v_gene: TRBV27
d_gene: .
j_gene: TRBJ2-7
CDR3aa: CASSFKGFVTYEQYF
CDR3nt: TGTGCCAGCAGTTTTAAGGGATTTGTTACCTACGAGCAGTACTTC

abundance: .
v_gene: TRBV11-2
d_gene: .
j_gene: TRBJ2-7
CDR3aa: CASSKGGFGMSSYEQYF
CDR3nt: TGTGCCAGCAGCAAAGGCGGGTTCGGGATGAGCTCCTACGAGCAGTACTTC

abundance: .
v_gene: TRBV10-3
d_gene: .
j_gene: TRBJ1-3
CDR3aa: CAISERGNTIYF
CDR3nt: TGTGCCATCAGTGAGCGTGGAAACACCATATATTTT

abundance: once
v_gene: TRBV10-3
d_gene: .
j_gene: TRBJ1-4
CDR3aa: CAISSRTEEKLFF
CDR3nt: TGTGCCATCAGTAGCCGGACAGAGGAAAAACTGTTTTTT

abundance: .
v_gene: TRBV28
d_gene: TRBD1
j_gene: TRBJ1-1
CDR3aa: CASSLPGQGNTEAFF
CDR3nt: TGTGCCAGCAGTTTACCGGGACAGGGGAACACTGAAGCTTTCTTT

abundance: .
v_gene: TRBV4-2
d_gene: TRBD2
j_gene: TRBJ2-1
CDR3aa: CASSQAERGGGYEQFF
CDR3nt: TGTGCCAGCAGCCAAGCGGAGCGGGGGGGCGGCTATGAGCAGTTCTTC

abundance: .
v_gene: TRBV5-1
d_gene: TRBD1
j_gene: TRBJ2-5
CDR3aa: CASRDRVDGTQYF
CDR3nt: TGCGCCAGCAGGGACAGGGTGGACGGGACCCAGTACTTC

abundance: .
v_gene: TRBV12-5
d_gene: .
j_gene: TRBJ2-1
CDR3aa: CASGLGLANEQFF
CDR3nt: TGTGCTAGTGGTTTGGGGCTAGCAAATGAGCAGTTCTTC

abundance: few
v_gene: TRBV4-2
d_gene: .
j_gene: TRBJ2-7
CDR3aa: CASSQEGYDNREQYF
CDR3nt: TGTGCCAGCAGCCAAGAGGGGTACGACAATCGGGAGCAGTACTTC

abundance: .
v_gene: TRBV27
d_gene: TRBD1
j_gene: TRBJ1-4
CDR3aa: CASSLSMGQGHEKLFF
CDR3nt: TGTGCCAGCAGTTTATCGATGGGACAGGGGCATGAAAAACTGTTTTTT